These T cell receptor beta chains were read from a single sample in a study of T cell responses to AZD1222 COVID-19 vaccine. Sequencing used immunoSEQ multiplex PCR; TCRdb keeps in-frame clones, though not all of them. The sample yields 95,000 to 100,000 clones, approximately 84% seen once. The sequenced sample was peripheral blood, obtained 28 days after the second AZD1222 dose. The receptors here all came from an adult who received the AZD1222 COVID-19 vaccine. Each CDR3 is given with its conserved first and last residue. The D gene is left open where the match is weak. The size field is filled for only some rows; it gives once, few, many or a size class.

-	TRBV6-5	-	TRBJ1-6	CASSFLGNNSPLHF	TGTGCCAGCAGTTTTTTAGGGAATAATTCACCCCTCCACTTT
-	TRBV6-5	-	TRBJ2-7	CASSPRGTGAYEQYF	TGTGCCAGCAGTCCTCGAGGGACGGGAGCCTACGAGCAGTACTTC
TRBD2	TRBV7-9	-	TRBJ2-1	CASSTAGGRIDNEQFF	TGTGCCAGCAGTACGGCTGGCGGGAGAATCGACAATGAGCAGTTCTTC
-	TRBV5-1	-	TRBJ1-6	CASSGGGWQGSSPLHF	TGCGCCAGCAGCGGCGGGGGATGGCAGGGTAGTTCACCCCTCCACTTT
TRBD1	TRBV9	-	TRBJ1-5	CASSPHGTENQPQHF	TGTGCCAGCAGCCCTCACGGGACAGAAAATCAGCCCCAGCATTTT
-	TRBV12-3/TRBV12-4	-	TRBJ2-1	CASSQNEQFF	TGTGCCAGCTCGCAGAATGAGCAGTTCTTC
-	TRBV19	-	TRBJ2-1	CASSIQDTRYNEQFF	TGTGCCAGTAGTATACAGGACACCAGGTACAATGAGCAGTTCTTC
-	TRBV11-1	-	TRBJ2-2	CASSLDLLINTGELFF	TGTGCCAGCAGCTTGGATCTACTAATAAACACCGGGGAGCTGTTTTTT
-	TRBV29-1	-	TRBJ1-5	CSVEVGTGNQPQHF	TGCAGCGTTGAAGTAGGAACAGGGAATCAGCCCCAGCATTTT
TRBD1	TRBV5-1	-	TRBJ2-3	CASSLQGAGTDTQYF	TGCGCCAGCAGCTTGCAGGGGGCAGGCACAGATACGCAGTATTTT
-	TRBV18	-	TRBJ1-1	CASSPIQDTEAFF	TGTGCCAGCTCACCTATTCAGGACACTGAAGCTTTCTTT
TRBD1	TRBV30	-	TRBJ1-3	CAWRGQARENTIYF	TGTGCCTGGAGGGGACAGGCCAGAGAAAACACCATATATTTT
-	TRBV30	-	TRBJ1-2	CAWSDPPGDYGYTF	TGTGCCTGGAGTGACCCCCCCGGGGACTATGGCTACACCTTC
TRBD2	TRBV7-8	-	TRBJ2-5	CASSLGLRVAGAQETQYF	TGTGCCAGCAGCTTAGGCCTGAGGGTAGCGGGGGCCCAAGAGACCCAGTACTTC
TRBD1	TRBV6-5	-	TRBJ1-1	CASRWTGKAEAFF	TGTGCCAGCAGGTGGACAGGTAAGGCTGAAGCTTTCTTT
TRBD2	TRBV2	-	TRBJ2-7	CASSSRTSGRARGEQYF	TGTGCCAGCAGCTCCAGGACTAGCGGGAGGGCCCGGGGCGAGCAGTACTTC
TRBD1	TRBV10-3	-	TRBJ2-2	CAIGTGGTGELFF	TGTGCCATCGGGACAGGGGGTACCGGGGAGCTGTTTTTT
-	TRBV4-1	-	TRBJ1-1	CASSQVEQGFSRAFF	TGCGCCAGCAGCCAGGTAGAACAGGGCTTTTCTAGAGCTTTCTTT
TRBD1	TRBV7-2	-	TRBJ1-4	CASSRDRIEKLFF	TGTGCCAGCAGCCGGGACAGGATTGAAAAACTGTTTTTT
-	TRBV7-2	-	TRBJ2-7	CASSPTAGVGEQYF	TGTGCCAGCAGCCCAACCGCCGGAGTCGGCGAGCAGTACTTC
-	TRBV7-9	many	TRBJ2-7	CASSLERNEQYF	TGTGCCAGCAGCTTAGAAAGGAACGAGCAGTACTTC
TRBD2	TRBV9	-	TRBJ2-7	CASSVGGTSGGVVSARSYEQYF	TGTGCCAGCAGCGTAGGAGGGACTAGCGGGGGAGTAGTTTCCGCCCGCTCCTACGAGCAGTACTTC
-	TRBV10-3	-	TRBJ2-1	CAIARQYNEQFF	TGTGCCATCGCGAGACAGTACAATGAGCAGTTCTTC
-	TRBV20-1	-	TRBJ2-3	CSAPRSDTQYF	TGCAGTGCACCGAGGTCAGATACGCAGTATTTT
-	TRBV19	-	TRBJ2-7	CASSIEYSSYEQYF	TGTGCCAGTAGTATAGAATATAGTTCCTACGAGCAGTACTTC
-	TRBV11-2	-	TRBJ1-2	CASSPVRGQVGYGYTF	TGTGCCAGCAGCCCCGTTAGAGGGCAGGTTGGCTATGGCTACACCTTC
-	TRBV9	-	TRBJ1-1	CASSVEGTFPTEAFF	TGTGCCAGCAGCGTAGAAGGCACCTTCCCCACTGAAGCTTTCTTT
-	TRBV7-9	-	TRBJ1-5	CASSLASTGGNQPQHF	TGTGCCAGCAGCTTAGCGAGCACAGGAGGCAATCAGCCCCAGCATTTT
-	TRBV5-5	-	TRBJ2-3	CASSSPSGTDTQYF	TGTGCCAGCAGCTCCCCCTCTGGCACAGATACGCAGTATTTT
-	TRBV4-3	-	TRBJ2-1	CASSQDPVSNEQFF	TGCGCCAGCAGCCAAGATCCAGTCTCCAATGAGCAGTTCTTC
TRBD1	TRBV10-3	-	TRBJ1-2	CAITTDRAYGYTF	TGTGCCATCACCACGGACAGGGCTTATGGCTACACCTTC
-	TRBV7-9	-	TRBJ2-3	CASSLELTIADTQYF	TGTGCCAGCAGCTTAGAACTAACGATTGCAGATACGCAGTATTTT
TRBD1	TRBV5-1	-	TRBJ1-1	CASSLADRDDTEAFF	TGCGCCAGCAGCTTGGCCGACAGGGATGACACTGAAGCTTTCTTT
-	TRBV30	few	TRBJ2-5	CAWSVSAGETQYF	TGTGCCTGGAGTGTTTCAGCTGGAGAGACCCAGTACTTC
-	TRBV4-1	-	TRBJ2-2	CASSQEGLYTGELFF	TGCGCCAGCAGCCAAGAGGGACTCTACACCGGGGAGCTGTTTTTT
-	TRBV30	-	TRBJ1-2	CATRLASIYGYTF	TGTGCCACCCGGCTTGCCAGCATCTATGGCTACACCTTC
-	TRBV6-5	-	TRBJ2-6	CASSYRTGPGANVLTF	TGTGCCAGCAGTTACAGGACCGGGCCTGGGGCCAACGTCCTGACTTTC
-	TRBV5-3	-	TRBJ2-1	CARGFPASIYNEQFF	TGTGCCAGAGGGTTCCCGGCGAGCATTTACAATGAGCAGTTCTTC
-	TRBV11-3	-	TRBJ2-4	CASSRDNLDIQYF	TGTGCCAGCAGCCGGGACAACCTTGACATTCAGTACTTC
-	TRBV6-5	-	TRBJ1-1	CASRSQQGSTEAFF	TGTGCCAGCAGGAGTCAACAGGGATCTACTGAAGCTTTCTTT
-	TRBV24-1	once	TRBJ2-1	CATSDSGLLSYNEQFF	TGTGCCACCAGTGATTCGGGACTGCTATCCTACAATGAGCAGTTCTTC
-	TRBV6-1	-	TRBJ2-3	CASSSPSSTDTQYF	TGTGCCAGCAGTTCACCATCTAGCACAGATACGCAGTATTTT
-	TRBV7-8	-	TRBJ1-1	CASSLFGTEAFF	TGTGCCAGCAGCTTATTTGGCACTGAAGCTTTCTTT
TRBD2	TRBV5-1	-	TRBJ2-5	CASSLSGGHTEETQYF	TGCGCCAGCAGCCTCAGCGGGGGACACACAGAAGAGACCCAGTACTTC
-	TRBV9	-	TRBJ1-1	CASSPPGRENTEAFF	TGTGCCAGCAGCCCTCCGGGGAGGGAGAACACTGAAGCTTTCTTT
-	TRBV29-1	once	TRBJ2-2	CSFTGQIAGELFF	TGCAGCTTCACAGGACAGATCGCCGGGGAGCTGTTTTTT
TRBD1	TRBV9	-	TRBJ2-2	CASSRTGLNTGELFF	TGTGCCAGCAGCCGGACAGGCCTGAACACCGGGGAGCTGTTTTTT
-	TRBV10-3	-	TRBJ2-1	CAVGGGNEQFF	TGTGCCGTGGGGGGTGGCAATGAGCAGTTCTTC
-	TRBV19	-	TRBJ1-4	CASTDRPRGLNEKLFF	TGTGCCAGTACAGATAGACCGAGGGGGTTGAATGAAAAACTGTTTTTT
-	TRBV20-1	-	TRBJ2-1	CSAAGNEQFF	TGCAGTGCTGCCGGGAATGAGCAGTTCTTC
TRBD1	TRBV23-1	-	TRBJ2-7	CASGGRDREVYEQYF	TGCGCCAGCGGAGGACGGGACAGGGAAGTCTACGAGCAGTACTTC
TRBD1	TRBV18	few	TRBJ1-1	CASSPGQGQEAFF	TGTGCCAGCTCCCCAGGACAGGGGCAAGAAGCTTTCTTT